This TCR beta chain appears in the sequencing data of a study of untreated major depressive disorder (dated 2018 in TCRdb). As for the study more broadly: The study was a cross-sectional case-control comparison of T cell phenotype and TCR repertoire between antidepressant-free major depressive disorder patients and individually matched non-depressed controls. The TCRbeta sequencing followed up on differences in Vbeta 5.1, Vbeta 11 and Vbeta 22 usage that flow cytometry had shown in the whole cohort.

The Qiagen DNeasy Blood and Tissue Kit was used to extract total genomic DNA from purified CD4+ T cells. Using immunoSEQ immunosequencing protocols, the TCRbeta CDR3 region, as defined by IMGT, was amplified and sequenced. The source study handled its data this way. Preprocessing of raw sequence data for PCR and sequencing error correction was performed by the immunoSEQ service. The sequence data were loaded into the immunoSEQ Analyzer and then analyzed further using VDJtools v1.0.7. The paired Wilcoxon signed-rank test was used to test for differences between patients and controls. TCRdb stores this immuneACCESS table with in-frame sequences only. Part of the clones is absent; in the studies checked, under half of the shortfall reflects unresolved V genes, and no reason is known for the rest. The DNA gave D and trimming, while V, J and clone size come from that table. This sample comprises 20,000 or so clones, about 83% of them detected only once. The ten largest clones add up to about 0.82% of the sample.

Broad study findings and their caveats: A comparatively small study sample was produced by the strict matching and exclusion criteria, and the generalizability of findings was thereby limited. Sequencing confirmed higher TRBV05-01 (Vbeta 5.1) usage among CD4+ T cells of depressed patients than controls, with p = 0.040 in a one-tailed test. For the sequencing comparisons, planned one-tailed tests were run on just three Vbeta families that had been chosen in advance. TRBV25-01 and TRBV02-01 usage followed the flow-cytometry pattern but did not reach statistical significance in the sequencing data. In every sequenced subject, the top five TRBV05-01 clones were all identified as private clones.

Each depressed patient was pairwise matched to a non-depressed control for sex, age, current smoking status and body mass index. European descent was reported for all participants. No current or lifetime mood disorder was present in controls, and Quick Inventory of Depressive Symptoms-Self Report scores of 5 or less were recorded for controls. Participants were excluded if they had major medical conditions, Axis I/II comorbidities, regular medication or illicit drug use, or weekly alcohol intake above 100 g. About 30 ml of peripheral blood was collected from each participant into EDTA tubes. Thawed PBMCs underwent magnetic negative selection with the BD IMag Human CD4 T Lymphocyte Enrichment Set to purify CD4+ T cells. A purity of about 95% was typically achieved with the CD4+ enrichment method, as confirmed by flow cytometry. A subgroup of 4 to 6 case-control pairs, chosen blind to chemokine receptor expression and flow-cytometric repertoire skewing results, underwent TCRbeta sequencing. All blood samples were collected in the morning at 8:00 a.m., and PBMCs were isolated by Ficoll-Hypaque gradient centrifugation. Until being assayed, PBMCs were kept in liquid nitrogen after cryopreservation by gradual cooling to -80 degrees C.

Points on this clone: No cognate antigen has been identified for it. No much larger clonotype is one base removed from it; base qualities were not supplied.

The CDR3, from cysteine to phenylalanine, totals 14 residues. Only the CDR3 portion is preserved as DNA: 42 bases, with reading frame beginning at the first base. The junction carries 12 bases between V and J, which are trimmed by 3 bases and 7 bases respectively. Looking up the germline V gene (reference sequence) yields CDR1 LNHDA and CDR2 SQIVND. Recombination linked TRBV19 to TRBJ1-4; the D gene lacks a confident call. The source material was CD4+ T cells from PBMCs. The TCR comes from a woman aged 30 to 39 in good health. The sequenced DNA is TGTGCCAGTAGTATTGCCCCGAGGGTTGAAAAACTGTTTTTT. It is translated as CASSIAPRVEKLFF.